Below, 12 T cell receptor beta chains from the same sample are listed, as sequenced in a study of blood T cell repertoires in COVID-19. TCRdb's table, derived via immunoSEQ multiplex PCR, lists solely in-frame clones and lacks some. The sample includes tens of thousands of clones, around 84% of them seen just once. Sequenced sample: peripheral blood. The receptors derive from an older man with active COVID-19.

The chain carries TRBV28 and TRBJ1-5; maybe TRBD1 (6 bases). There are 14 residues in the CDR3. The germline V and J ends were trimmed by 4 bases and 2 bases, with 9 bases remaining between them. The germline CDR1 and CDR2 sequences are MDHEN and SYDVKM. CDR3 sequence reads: CASSSTGRNQPQHF. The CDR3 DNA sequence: TGTGCCAGCAGTTCAACAGGGCGCAATCAGCCCCAGCATTTT.

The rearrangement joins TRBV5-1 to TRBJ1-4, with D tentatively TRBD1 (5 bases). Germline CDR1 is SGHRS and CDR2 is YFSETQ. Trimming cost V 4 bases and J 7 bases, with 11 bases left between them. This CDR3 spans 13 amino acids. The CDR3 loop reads CASSAGQGEKLFF. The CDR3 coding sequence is TGCGCCAGCAGCGCCGGACAAGGTGAAAAACTGTTTTTT.

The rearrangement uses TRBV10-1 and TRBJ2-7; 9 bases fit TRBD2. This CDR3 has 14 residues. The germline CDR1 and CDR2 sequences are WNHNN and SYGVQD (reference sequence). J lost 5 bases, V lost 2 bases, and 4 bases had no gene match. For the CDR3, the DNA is TGCGCCAGCAGTGAGGGCGGGAGGGCCCACGAGCAGTACTTC. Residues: CASSEGGRAHEQYF.

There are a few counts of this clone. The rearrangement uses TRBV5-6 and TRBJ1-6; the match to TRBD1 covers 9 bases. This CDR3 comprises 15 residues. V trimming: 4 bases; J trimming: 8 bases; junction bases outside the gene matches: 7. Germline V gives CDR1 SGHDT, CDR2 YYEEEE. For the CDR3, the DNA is TGTGCCAGCAGCGGAACAGGGGGCATCGATTCACCCCTCCACTTT. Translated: CASSGTGGIDSPLHF.

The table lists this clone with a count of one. CDR3 nucleotide sequence: TGTGCCAGCAGCTTGGCCGCGGGACAGGGCCCCTACAATGAGCAGTTCTTC. This sequence encodes CASSLAAGQGPYNEQFF. The chain is built from TRBV5-6 and TRBJ2-1; 9 bases are a match to TRBD1. The CDR3 is made up of 17 amino acids. Germline V gives CDR1 SGHDT, CDR2 YYEEEE. The V gene end was trimmed by 0 bases and the J gene end by 2 bases; junction bases not matched to a gene: 6. Variable domain in full (rest from reference TRBV5-6 and TRBJ2-1): DAGVTQSPTHLIKTRGQQVTLRCSPKSGHDTVSWYQQALGQGPQFIFQYYEEEERQRGNFPDRFSGHQFPNYSSELNVNALLLGDSALYLCASSLAAGQGPYNEQFFGPGTRLTVL.

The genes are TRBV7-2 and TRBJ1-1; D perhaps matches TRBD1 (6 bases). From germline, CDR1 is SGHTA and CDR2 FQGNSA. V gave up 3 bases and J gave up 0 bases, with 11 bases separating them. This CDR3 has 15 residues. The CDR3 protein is CASSFGGAVNTEAFF. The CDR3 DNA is TGTGCCAGCAGCTTCGGGGGGGCCGTGAACACTGAAGCTTTCTTT.

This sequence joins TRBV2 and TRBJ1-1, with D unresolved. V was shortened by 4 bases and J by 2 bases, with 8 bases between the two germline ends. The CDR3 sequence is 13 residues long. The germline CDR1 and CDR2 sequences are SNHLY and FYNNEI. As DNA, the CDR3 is TGTGCCAGCAGTGCACAGCCTAACACTGAAGCTTTCTTT. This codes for CASSAQPNTEAFF.

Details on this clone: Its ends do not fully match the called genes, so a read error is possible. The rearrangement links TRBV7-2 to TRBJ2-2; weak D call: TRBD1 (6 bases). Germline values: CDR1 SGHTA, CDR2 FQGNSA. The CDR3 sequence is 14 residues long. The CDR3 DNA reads TGTGCCAGCAGCCTAGCACAGGGCACCGGGGAGCTGTTTTTT. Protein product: CASSLAQGTGELFF.

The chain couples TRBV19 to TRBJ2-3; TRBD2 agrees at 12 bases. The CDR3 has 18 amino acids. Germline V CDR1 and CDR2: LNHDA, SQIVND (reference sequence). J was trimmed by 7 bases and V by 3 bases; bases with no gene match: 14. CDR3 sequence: CASSIRFPTSGRINTQYF. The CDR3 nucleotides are TGTGCCAGTAGTATTCGGTTCCCGACTAGCGGGAGAATAAATACGCAGTATTTT.

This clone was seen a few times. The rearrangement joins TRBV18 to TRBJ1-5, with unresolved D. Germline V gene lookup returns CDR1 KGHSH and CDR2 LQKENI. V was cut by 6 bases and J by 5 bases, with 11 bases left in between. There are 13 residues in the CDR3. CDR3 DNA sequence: TGTGCCAGCTCCGAACACAAAGATCAGCCCCAGCATTTT. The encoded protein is CASSEHKDQPQHF.

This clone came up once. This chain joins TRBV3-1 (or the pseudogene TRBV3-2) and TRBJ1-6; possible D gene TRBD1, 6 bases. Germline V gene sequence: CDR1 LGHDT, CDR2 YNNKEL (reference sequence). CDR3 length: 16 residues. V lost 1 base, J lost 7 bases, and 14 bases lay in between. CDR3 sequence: CASSQGAGGRNSPLHF. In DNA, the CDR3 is TGTGCCAGCAGCCAAGGAGCTGGGGGCAGAAATTCACCCCTCCACTTT.

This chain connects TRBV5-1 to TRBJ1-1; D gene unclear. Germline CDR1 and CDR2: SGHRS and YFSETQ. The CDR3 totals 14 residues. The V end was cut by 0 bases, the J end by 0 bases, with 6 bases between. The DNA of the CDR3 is TGCGCCAGCAGCTTGGATAGAATGAACACTGAAGCTTTCTTT. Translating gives CASSLDRMNTEAFF. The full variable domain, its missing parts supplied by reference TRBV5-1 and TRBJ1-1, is KAGVTQTPRYLIKTRGQQVTLSCSPISGHRSVSWYQQTPGQGLQFLFEYFSETQRNKGNFPGRFSGRQFSNSRSEMNVSTLELGDSALYLCASSLDRMNTEAFFGQGTRLTVV.